Listed below are T cell receptor beta chains from one sample, sequenced in a study of shared clonotypes between healthy human individuals. Sequencing was performed with immunoSEQ multiplex PCR; in TCRdb, only in-frame clones are kept and a portion is missing. The table lists 700,000 to 950,000 clones, roughly 96% of them singletons. Source material: naive CD8+ T cells sorted from blood. These TCRs come from a man aged 30-40 years in good health. Each CDR3 is given with its conserved first and last residue. Fields, in order: V gene, J gene, D gene, clone size, CDR3 DNA, CDR3 protein. D genes are given only for firm matches. Only part of the rows carry a size: once, few, many, or a class if the clone is expanded.

v_call: TRBV11-2; j_call: TRBJ2-4; d_call: -; clone_size: -; cdr3_nt: TGTGCCAGCAGCTTAGGAGGGGGACTAGCCAAAAACATTCAGTACTTC; cdr3_aa: CASSLGGGLAKNIQYF
v_call: TRBV7-2; j_call: TRBJ2-1; d_call: TRBD1; clone_size: -; cdr3_nt: TGTGCCAGCAGCTTCTGGACAGGACCCTACAATGAGCAGTTCTTC; cdr3_aa: CASSFWTGPYNEQFF
v_call: TRBV2; j_call: TRBJ1-2; d_call: -; clone_size: -; cdr3_nt: TGTGCCAGCAGTGACGGACCATATGGCTACACCTTC; cdr3_aa: CASSDGPYGYTF
v_call: TRBV27; j_call: TRBJ1-1; d_call: -; clone_size: -; cdr3_nt: TGTGCCAGCAGCACCCAAACAGGCCGAGGGTTTGCTGAAGCTTTCTTT; cdr3_aa: CASSTQTGRGFAEAFF
v_call: TRBV7-9; j_call: TRBJ1-1; d_call: -; clone_size: once; cdr3_nt: TGTGCCAGCAGCTCCACGGGACGGATGAACACTGAAGCTTTCTTT; cdr3_aa: CASSSTGRMNTEAFF
v_call: TRBV27; j_call: TRBJ2-7; d_call: TRBD1; clone_size: -; cdr3_nt: TGTGCCAGCGGGCAGGGGGTCTACGAGCAGTACTTC; cdr3_aa: CASGQGVYEQYF
v_call: TRBV19; j_call: TRBJ2-7; d_call: -; clone_size: -; cdr3_nt: TGTGCCAGTAGTACTCGCCTCGGGTACGAGCAGTACTTC; cdr3_aa: CASSTRLGYEQYF
v_call: TRBV10-1; j_call: TRBJ2-5; d_call: -; clone_size: -; cdr3_nt: TGCGCCAGCAGTGACCCGAAGAAAGAGACCCAGTACTTC; cdr3_aa: CASSDPKKETQYF
v_call: TRBV27; j_call: TRBJ1-5; d_call: -; clone_size: -; cdr3_nt: TGTGCCAGCAGTCCGTTGGGAGGGGGTCAGCCCCAGCATTTT; cdr3_aa: CASSPLGGGQPQHF
v_call: TRBV27; j_call: TRBJ1-2; d_call: TRBD1; clone_size: -; cdr3_nt: TGTGCCAGCAGTTCCGACAGGGCCTATGGCTACACCTTC; cdr3_aa: CASSSDRAYGYTF
v_call: TRBV19; j_call: TRBJ1-5; d_call: -; clone_size: -; cdr3_nt: TGTGCCAGTAGTATGAATAGCAATCAGCCCCAGCATTTT; cdr3_aa: CASSMNSNQPQHF
v_call: TRBV2; j_call: TRBJ2-2; d_call: -; clone_size: -; cdr3_nt: TGTGCCAGCATTCTGAACACCGGGGAGCTGTTTTTT; cdr3_aa: CASILNTGELFF
v_call: TRBV21-1; j_call: TRBJ1-1; d_call: -; clone_size: -; cdr3_nt: TGTGCCAGCAGTAAGGAAGCTTTCTTT; cdr3_aa: CASSKEAFF
v_call: TRBV4-2; j_call: TRBJ2-7; d_call: TRBD2; clone_size: -; cdr3_nt: TGTGCCAGCAGCCAATCAGCGGGAGGGCCCTACGAGCAGTACTTC; cdr3_aa: CASSQSAGGPYEQYF
v_call: TRBV27; j_call: TRBJ1-1; d_call: TRBD1; clone_size: once; cdr3_nt: TGTGCCAGCAGTTTATTGGGGGACAGTGCGAACACTGAAGCTTTCTTT; cdr3_aa: CASSLLGDSANTEAFF
v_call: TRBV29-1; j_call: TRBJ1-2; d_call: -; clone_size: -; cdr3_nt: TGCAGCGTTCCCTCTACCGCCACTTATGGCTACACCTTC; cdr3_aa: CSVPSTATYGYTF
v_call: TRBV27; j_call: TRBJ2-7; d_call: TRBD1; clone_size: once; cdr3_nt: TGTGCCAGCAGTTTCAGGGGGAGCTCCTACGAGCAGTACTTC; cdr3_aa: CASSFRGSSYEQYF
v_call: TRBV7-9; j_call: TRBJ2-7; d_call: TRBD1; clone_size: -; cdr3_nt: TGTGCCAGCAGCCAAATTCCGGGACAGGGGCACTACGAGCAGTACTTC; cdr3_aa: CASSQIPGQGHYEQYF
v_call: TRBV10-3; j_call: TRBJ1-5; d_call: -; clone_size: -; cdr3_nt: TGTGCCATCCGGGACATCAATCAGCCCCAGCATTTT; cdr3_aa: CAIRDINQPQHF
v_call: TRBV7-9; j_call: TRBJ2-3; d_call: TRBD1; clone_size: once; cdr3_nt: TGTGCCAGCAGCTCTACGACAGGGGGCTCTAGCACAGATACGCAGTATTTT; cdr3_aa: CASSSTTGGSSTDTQYF
v_call: TRBV7-8; j_call: TRBJ2-7; d_call: -; clone_size: once; cdr3_nt: TGTGCCAGCAGCTCCCGCACGGGGTTTCCCTACGAGCAGTACTTC; cdr3_aa: CASSSRTGFPYEQYF
v_call: TRBV7-6; j_call: TRBJ2-7; d_call: TRBD2; clone_size: -; cdr3_nt: TGTGCCAGCAGCCGAACTAGCGGGAGCTCCTACGAGCAGTACTTC; cdr3_aa: CASSRTSGSSYEQYF
v_call: TRBV7-9; j_call: TRBJ2-1; d_call: -; clone_size: -; cdr3_nt: TGTGCCAGCAGCCACCTTAACAGCGCCATTACTAGGGATGAGCAGTTCTTC; cdr3_aa: CASSHLNSAITRDEQFF
v_call: TRBV7-9; j_call: TRBJ2-2; d_call: -; clone_size: -; cdr3_nt: TGTGCCAGCAGCTCGTACAGGGACGCCGGGGAGCTGTTTTTT; cdr3_aa: CASSSYRDAGELFF
v_call: TRBV6-5; j_call: TRBJ2-1; d_call: -; clone_size: -; cdr3_nt: TGTGCCAGCAGTTACTCGAACCGGGAAAAGCAGTTCTTC; cdr3_aa: CASSYSNREKQFF
v_call: TRBV7-8; j_call: TRBJ2-7; d_call: -; clone_size: few; cdr3_nt: TGTGCCAGCAGCAGAAGCGGATGGGCCTCGAGCTCCTACGAGCAGTACTTC; cdr3_aa: CASSRSGWASSSYEQYF
v_call: TRBV5-5; j_call: TRBJ2-7; d_call: TRBD2; clone_size: -; cdr3_nt: TGTGCCAGCAGCTTAGAGCGGGGGTCCTACGAGCAGTACTTC; cdr3_aa: CASSLERGSYEQYF
v_call: TRBV5-4; j_call: TRBJ2-3; d_call: TRBD1; clone_size: -; cdr3_nt: TGTGCCAGCAGTACACCGGGACAGGGGATTTTCACAGATACGCAGTATTTT; cdr3_aa: CASSTPGQGIFTDTQYF
v_call: TRBV4-1; j_call: TRBJ2-7; d_call: TRBD2; clone_size: once; cdr3_nt: TGCGCCAGCAGCCAAGTCCTCCCGGGACTACTAGCCTACGAGCAGTACTTC; cdr3_aa: CASSQVLPGLLAYEQYF
v_call: TRBV14; j_call: TRBJ2-2; d_call: TRBD2; clone_size: -; cdr3_nt: TGTGCCAGCAGCCCCTCAGGACTAGCGGGAGTCACCGGGGAGCTGTTTTTT; cdr3_aa: CASSPSGLAGVTGELFF
v_call: TRBV6-5; j_call: TRBJ1-2; d_call: TRBD1; clone_size: -; cdr3_nt: TGTGCCAGCAGTCCCGGGACAGCGCAGGGCTACACCTTC; cdr3_aa: CASSPGTAQGYTF
v_call: TRBV2; j_call: TRBJ2-1; d_call: TRBD2; clone_size: -; cdr3_nt: TGTGCCAGCAGTGGACTAGCGGGAAATGAGCAGTTCTTC; cdr3_aa: CASSGLAGNEQFF
v_call: TRBV6-4; j_call: TRBJ2-7; d_call: -; clone_size: -; cdr3_nt: TGTGCCAGCAGTGAAGGGGAAAGCTACGAGCAGTACTTC; cdr3_aa: CASSEGESYEQYF
v_call: TRBV11-2; j_call: TRBJ2-3; d_call: TRBD1; clone_size: -; cdr3_nt: TGTGCCGTCCGGGACAGAGGTGATACGCAGTATTTT; cdr3_aa: CAVRDRGDTQYF
v_call: TRBV21-1; j_call: TRBJ2-7; d_call: -; clone_size: -; cdr3_nt: TGTGCCAGCAGCCCGGGGGCCGGAGGTGAGGTTTACGAGCAGTACTTC; cdr3_aa: CASSPGAGGEVYEQYF
v_call: TRBV13; j_call: TRBJ2-1; d_call: -; clone_size: once; cdr3_nt: TGTGCCAGCAGCTCCATGACAGCGGATCGCATCTATGAGCAGTTCTTC; cdr3_aa: CASSSMTADRIYEQFF
v_call: TRBV11-3; j_call: TRBJ2-5; d_call: -; clone_size: -; cdr3_nt: TGTGCCAGCAGCTTAAGCGGGTTAGAGACCCAGTACTTC; cdr3_aa: CASSLSGLETQYF
v_call: TRBV27; j_call: TRBJ2-1; d_call: TRBD1; clone_size: -; cdr3_nt: TGTGCCAGCAGTTCATGGACAGGGAACCCCTACAATGAGCAGTTCTTC; cdr3_aa: CASSSWTGNPYNEQFF
v_call: TRBV7-2; j_call: TRBJ2-7; d_call: -; clone_size: -; cdr3_nt: TGTGCCAGCAGCTTACCTACCTACGAGCAGTACTTC; cdr3_aa: CASSLPTYEQYF
v_call: TRBV11-2; j_call: TRBJ2-7; d_call: -; clone_size: -; cdr3_nt: TGTGCCAGCAGCTTAGATGGAGAACCTTACGAGCAGTACTTC; cdr3_aa: CASSLDGEPYEQYF
v_call: TRBV7-9; j_call: TRBJ2-1; d_call: TRBD2; clone_size: -; cdr3_nt: TGTGCCAGCAGCTTTAGCGGGAGGGCCGCTACGTACAATGAGCAGTTCTTC; cdr3_aa: CASSFSGRAATYNEQFF
v_call: TRBV25-1; j_call: TRBJ2-2; d_call: TRBD1; clone_size: -; cdr3_nt: TGTGCCAGCAGGGAAGACAGGGGGCAGGTCGGGGAGCTGTTTTTT; cdr3_aa: CASREDRGQVGELFF
v_call: TRBV7-9; j_call: TRBJ1-1; d_call: -; clone_size: -; cdr3_nt: TGTGCCAGCAAAGACAGATACACTGAAGCTTTCTTT; cdr3_aa: CASKDRYTEAFF
v_call: TRBV7-9; j_call: TRBJ2-1; d_call: -; clone_size: -; cdr3_nt: TGTGCCAGCAGCTTAAGCAGGGATGCGATCAATGAGCAGTTCTTC; cdr3_aa: CASSLSRDAINEQFF
v_call: TRBV5-4; j_call: TRBJ2-3; d_call: TRBD1; clone_size: -; cdr3_nt: TGTGCCAGCAGTCTTGGGGAGACAGGGACGATTGGCACAGATACGCAGTATTTT; cdr3_aa: CASSLGETGTIGTDTQYF
v_call: TRBV13; j_call: TRBJ2-2; d_call: TRBD1; clone_size: once; cdr3_nt: TGTGCCAGCAGCTCGGACACAGGGGGCTACACCGGGGAGCTGTTTTTT; cdr3_aa: CASSSDTGGYTGELFF
v_call: TRBV5-1; j_call: TRBJ2-3; d_call: TRBD1; clone_size: -; cdr3_nt: TGCGCCAGCGGCAGGACAGGGACCGGCACAGATACGCAGTATTTT; cdr3_aa: CASGRTGTGTDTQYF
v_call: TRBV6-5; j_call: TRBJ1-2; d_call: -; clone_size: -; cdr3_nt: TGTGCCAGCAGTTACGCTCGGCCGGCCACTAACTATGGCTACACCTTC; cdr3_aa: CASSYARPATNYGYTF
v_call: TRBV5-1; j_call: TRBJ2-4; d_call: -; clone_size: once; cdr3_nt: TGCGCCAGCAAAGGGACACACAACCCACAAAACATTCAGTACTTC; cdr3_aa: CASKGTHNPQNIQYF
v_call: TRBV10-2; j_call: TRBJ2-7; d_call: -; clone_size: -; cdr3_nt: TGCGCCAGCAGTGAGATACGGGAGAAGACCTACGAGCAGTACTTC; cdr3_aa: CASSEIREKTYEQYF